The 18 T cell receptor beta chains presented below share a single source sample, sequenced in a study of T cell clonality in common variable immunodeficiency. Overall study findings and caveats: Reportedly, TCR beta sequences from common variable immunodeficiency showed fewer deletions and N-nucleotide insertions.

The antigens for these receptors are not known. Assay: immunoSEQ multiplex PCR; the TCRdb copy retains only in-frame clones and omits some. Observed are 30,000 to 40,000 clones, no singletons, with the top ten taking around 7%. Material for sequencing was peripheral blood mononuclear cells. These TCRs come from a human donor with common variable immunodeficiency.

This clone was counted ten times or more. The read falls 3 residues short of the CDR3 end, and the missing part is taken from the germline J gene. The rearrangement uses TRBV5-1 and TRBJ2-5, with D maybe TRBD1 (5 bases). Trimming shortened V by 4 bases and J by 4 bases, and 14 bases separated the two germline ends. This CDR3 spans 14 amino acids. Per germline, CDR1 SGHRS and CDR2 YFSETQ. CDR3 bases read: TGCGCCAGCAGCGGCGACAGTGTTCGAGAGACC. This codes for CASSGDSVRET. The full CDR3 protein reads CASSGDSVRETQYF.

This clone occurred many times. The read stops 3 residues short of the end of the CDR3; the missing end is completed from the germline J gene. V is TRBV5-4 and J is TRBJ1-1; 7 bases are a match to TRBD1. CDR3 length: 15 amino acids. V gave up 1 base and J gave up 6 bases; unmatched junction bases: 9. Germline V gives CDR1 SGHNT, CDR2 YYREEE (reference sequence). CDR3 region: CASSLLDRDNAEAFF. The part of the CDR3 DNA that was read is TGTGCCAGCAGCTTGCTCGACAGGGATAACGCTGAA.

In this sample, this clone turned up a few times. The CDR3 end lies 3 residues beyond the end of the read and is filled in from the germline J gene. The rearrangement uses TRBV5-1 and TRBJ1-4; D unresolved. This CDR3 has 14 residues. With 2 bases removed from V and 1 base from J, the gap between germline ends came to 6 bases. Per the germline V gene, CDR1 is SGHRS and CDR2 is YFSETQ. Incomplete CDR3 DNA: TGCGCCAGCAGCTTCGGGGTAACTAATGAAAAA. This sequence encodes CASSFGVTNEK. The entire CDR3 is CASSFGVTNEKLFF.

As concerns this clone: The read ends 3 residues shy of where the CDR3 ends; the end is completed using the germline J gene. The J gene is TRBJ1-2, the V gene TRBV11-3; TRBD1 matches at 7 bases. The CDR3 spans 15 residues. V trimming: 9 bases; J trimming: 6 bases; junction bases outside the gene matches: 16. Germline CDR1 SGHNT, CDR2 YENEEA. CDR3 bases read: TGTGCCAGAAGCCCCTGTAGAGGAGGGGGCGATGGC. Encoded protein: CARSPCRGGGDG. The full CDR3 reads CARSPCRGGGDGYTF.

Only a few counts were recorded for this clone. The missing CDR3 end, 3 residues past where the read stops, is filled in from the germline J gene. This chain connects TRBV7-9 to TRBJ2-3, with TRBD2 identical over 7 bases. The CDR3 consists of 14 residues. The V segment lost 8 bases and the J segment 2 bases; nucleotides outside the gene matches: 7. CDR1 and CDR2 (germline): SEHNR, FQNEAQ (reference sequence). CDR3 DNA, as far as it was read: TGTGCCAGCGGACTGAGCGGGGTCACAGATACG. This codes for CASGLSGVTDT. The full CDR3 protein is CASGLSGVTDTQYF.

This clone was counted only a few times. The sequenced CDR3 bases are TGTGCCAGCAGCTTAAACCCCAGGGGTGGGGAGACC. Its translation: CASSLNPRGGET. The full CDR3 protein reads CASSLNPRGGETQYF. The chain has TRBV7-3 and TRBJ2-5; possibly TRBD1 for D (6 bases). The CDR3 extends 3 residues past the end of the read, so its final part is completed from the germline J gene. Germline assignment: CDR1 SGHTA and CDR2 FQGTGA. The CDR3 runs to 15 residues. With 1 base removed from V and 5 bases from J, the gap between germline ends came to 14 bases.

In this sample, this clone turned up many times. The DNA ends 3 residues before the CDR3 does, and the rest of the CDR3 is filled in from the germline J gene. This sequence joins TRBV7-8 and TRBJ2-3; TRBD2 is a possible D gene (6 bases). This CDR3 is built from 14 residues. CDR1 is SGHVS, CDR2 FQNEAQ, per germline. Trimming removed 8 bases at V and 3 bases at J, with 15 bases between. CDR3 residues: CASGRTGLTDTQYF. Partial CDR3 DNA: TGTGCCAGCGGAAGGACGGGACTTACAGATACG.

This clone was seen many times. Read coverage stops 3 residues before the CDR3 terminus; the germline J gene supplies the remainder. The rearrangement links TRBV30 to TRBJ1-2; the match to TRBD1 covers 9 bases. Germline V lookup: CDR1 GTSNPN, CDR2 SVGIG (reference sequence). J lost 4 bases, V lost 5 bases, and 17 bases had no gene match. This CDR3 has 17 residues. The CDR3 DNA, read in part, is TGTGCCTGGGGCCAAACATACAAAACAGGGGGCACCTATGGC. Encoded protein: CAWGQTYKTGGTYG. The complete CDR3 sequence is CAWGQTYKTGGTYGYTF.

This clone occurred a few times. The CDR3 end is not reached by the read, which stops 3 residues before it; the germline J gene fills it in. The chain recombines TRBV20-1 with TRBJ2-3, with D possibly being TRBD1 (5 bases). Germline V gives CDR1 DFQATT, CDR2 SNEGSKA (reference sequence). The CDR3 has 16 amino acids. Trimming took 0 bases from V and 0 from J, leaving 13 bases between them. The chain's CDR3 is CSARDFRAGSTDTQYF. Incomplete CDR3 DNA: TGCAGTGCTAGAGATTTTAGGGCAGGGAGCACAGATACG.

This clone has just a few counts. The CDR3 extends 3 residues past the end of the read, so its final part is completed from the germline J gene. V and J are TRBV20-1 and TRBJ2-7, with 13 bases fitting TRBD2. CDR1 DFQATT and CDR2 SNEGSKA come from the germline V gene (reference sequence). This CDR3 contains 14 residues. Germline trimming cut 6 bases from V and 6 bases from J; bases unmatched to any gene: 8. CDR3 region: CSASLAGGPREQYF. The CDR3 bases that were read are TGCAGTGCCTCACTAGCGGGAGGGCCTCGCGAG.

Many counts were recorded for this clone. From the germline J gene comes the end of the CDR3, since the read stops 3 residues before it. The chain has TRBV2 and TRBJ2-3; perhaps TRBD1 as D (6 bases). V was clipped by 7 bases and J by 5 bases, with 16 bases between them. Looked up from germline, CDR1 is SNHLY and CDR2 is FYNNEI. The length of the CDR3 is 14 residues. The CDR3 region is CASIKRQGRDTQYF. The DNA read from the CDR3 is TGTGCCAGCATCAAGAGGCAGGGGCGAGATACG.

A remark on this clone: Sequencing ends 3 residues short of the CDR3 end; the germline J gene provides the rest. The chain links TRBV7-3 to TRBJ2-1, with D possibly matching TRBD1 (6 bases). CDR3 length: 15 residues. Germline CDR1 is SGHTA and CDR2 is FQGTGA. The V and J ends lost 4 bases and 6 bases respectively, with 16 bases between them. The CDR3 DNA, read in part, is TGTGCCAGCAGCTCCCCTGGGTACAGGGCCAATGAG. Encoded protein: CASSSPGYRANE. The entire CDR3 sequence reads CASSSPGYRANEQFF.

This clone has just a few counts. A far more abundant clone sits one base away, making this likely a read error. The read finishes 3 residues shy of the CDR3 end, and the germline J gene is used to complete it. This CDR3 is also generated by other DNA sequences in the sample. V usage is TRBV7-9 and J usage is TRBJ1-2; tentatively, D is TRBD1 (5 bases). The CDR3 sequence is 13 residues long. Germline V gene sequence: CDR1 SEHNR, CDR2 FQNEAQ (reference sequence). V was cut by 3 bases and J by 2 bases, with 7 bases left in between. The covered CDR3 bases are TGTGCCAGCAGCTTCTCAGGGAACTATGGC. Amino acids: CASSFSGNYG. The whole CDR3 protein is CASSFSGNYGYTF.

This clone turned up a few times. The read ends 3 residues early relative to the CDR3; the germline J gene fills the gap. V usage is TRBV7-2 and J usage is TRBJ1-1; D is perhaps TRBD1 (5 bases). The CDR3 spans 13 residues. Trimming took off 2 bases at V and 4 bases at J, with 8 bases between the two ends. CDR1 and CDR2 from the germline V gene are SGHTA and FQGNSA. The CDR3 protein is CASSLWGGTEAFF. The sequenced part of the CDR3 DNA is TGTGCCAGCAGCTTATGGGGGGGCACTGAA.

This clone was recorded many times. Read coverage stops 3 residues before the CDR3 terminus; the germline J gene supplies the remainder. The J gene is TRBJ2-5, the V gene TRBV14; D not resolved. The CDR3 runs to 12 residues. CDR1 and CDR2 from the germline V gene are SGHDN and FVKESK. The germline V and J ends were trimmed by 1 base and 5 bases, with 5 bases remaining between them. The CDR3 region is CASSQVRETQYF. Incomplete CDR3 DNA: TGTGCCAGCAGCCAAGTGAGGGAGACC.

This clone came up many times. With the read ending 3 residues before the CDR3 end, the germline J gene is used to fill in that end. The V call is TRBV27, the J call TRBJ2-7, with D perhaps matching TRBD2 (5 bases). The germline CDR1 and CDR2 sequences are MNHEY and SMNVEV (reference sequence). Trimming took 2 bases from V and 4 from J, leaving 12 bases between them. CDR3 length: 14 residues. The CDR3 bases that were read are TGTGCCAGCAGTTTAAAGCGCGGGTGGTACGAG. It translates to CASSLKRGWYE. The full CDR3 protein reads CASSLKRGWYEQYF.

As concerns this clone: The read falls 3 residues short of the CDR3 end, and the missing part is taken from the germline J gene. The chain has TRBV7-9 and TRBJ2-3; 10 bases are a match to TRBD2. The J segment lost 0 bases and the V segment lost 5 bases, leaving 2 bases of the junction unmatched. The CDR3 runs 15 residues. Per germline, CDR1 SEHNR and CDR2 FQNEAQ (reference sequence). CDR3 protein: CASSVSGRSTDTQYF. The sequenced CDR3 bases are TGTGCCAGCAGCGTTAGCGGGAGGAGCACAGATACG.

This clone was detected only a few times. The CDR3 DNA, read in part, is TGCGCCAGCAGCTTGGACAGGGGTGGGGAGACC. Residues: CASSLDRGGET. The whole CDR3 is CASSLDRGGETQYF. This rearrangement joins TRBV5-1 to TRBJ2-5, with 7 bases aligning to TRBD1. The read stops 3 residues short of the end of the CDR3; the missing end is completed from the germline J gene. Trimming cost V 0 bases and J 5 bases; bases outside gene matches: 4. Per germline, CDR1 SGHRS and CDR2 YFSETQ. There are 14 residues in the CDR3. Full variable domain (remainder filled in from reference TRBV5-1 and TRBJ2-5): KAGVTQTPRYLIKTRGQQVTLSCSPISGHRSVSWYQQTPGQGLQFLFEYFSETQRNKGNFPGRFSGRQFSNSRSEMNVSTLELGDSALYLCASSLDRGGETQYFGPGTRLLVL.